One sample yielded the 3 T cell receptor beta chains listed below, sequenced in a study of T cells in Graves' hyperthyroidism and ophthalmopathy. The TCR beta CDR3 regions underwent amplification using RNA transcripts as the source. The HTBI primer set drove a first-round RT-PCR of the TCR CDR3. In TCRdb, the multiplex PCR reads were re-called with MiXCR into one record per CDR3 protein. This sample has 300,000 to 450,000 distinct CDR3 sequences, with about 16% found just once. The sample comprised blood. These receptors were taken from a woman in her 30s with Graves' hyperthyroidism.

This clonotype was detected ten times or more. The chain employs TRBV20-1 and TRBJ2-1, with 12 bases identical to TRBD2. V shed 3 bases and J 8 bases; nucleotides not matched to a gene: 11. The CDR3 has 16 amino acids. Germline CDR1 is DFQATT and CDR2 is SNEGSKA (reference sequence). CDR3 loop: CSASRSASGRVDEQFF. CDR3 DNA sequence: TGCAGTGCTAGTCGGTCGGCTAGCGGGAGGGTTGATGAGCAGTTCTTC.

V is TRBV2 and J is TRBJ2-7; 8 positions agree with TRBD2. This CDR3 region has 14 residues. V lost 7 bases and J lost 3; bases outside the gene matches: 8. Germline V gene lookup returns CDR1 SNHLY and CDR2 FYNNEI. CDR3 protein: CASNSGGPSYEQYF. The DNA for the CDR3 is TGTGCCAGCAACAGCGGGGGCCCCAGCTACGAGCAGTACTTC. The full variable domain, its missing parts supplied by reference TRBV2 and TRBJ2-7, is EPEVTQTPSHQVTQMGQEVILRCVPISNHLYFYWYRQILGQKVEFLVSFYNNEISEKSEIFDDQFSVERPDGSNFTLKIRSTKLEDSAMYFCASNSGGPSYEQYFGPGTRLTVT.

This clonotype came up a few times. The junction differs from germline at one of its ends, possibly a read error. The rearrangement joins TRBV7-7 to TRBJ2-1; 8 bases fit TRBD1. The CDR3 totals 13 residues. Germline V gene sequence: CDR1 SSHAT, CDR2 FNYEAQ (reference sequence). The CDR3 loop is CASSPSGQDEQFF. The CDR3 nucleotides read TGTGCTAGCAGCCCCTCGGGACAGGATGAGCAGTTCTTC.